This T cell receptor beta chain was identified during a study of regulatory T cells in long-lasting Graves disease. Study-wide findings and caveats: Thyroid tissue was not sampled; only peripheral blood was. Among persistent patients, a larger number of public clonotypes were shared (around 2,700) than among newly diagnosed patients (more than 850).

Time point here: newly diagnosed GD, antithyroid drugs for less than 3 months. RNA isolated from PBMCs was used to make the TCR library. This clonotype was seen a handful of times. What it recognizes is unknown. TCR beta libraries were built with iRepertoire HTBI primers and Arm-PCR of CDR3 regions. TCRdb itself ran the multiplex PCR reads through MiXCR, one entry per CDR3 protein. The data contain 350,000 to 550,000 distinct CDR3 sequences, under 15% of them singletons. These same records also appear under a second study, on T cells in Graves' hyperthyroidism and ophthalmopathy.

This TCR was recovered from a woman aged 25-40 years with Graves disease. This material consisted of peripheral blood mononuclear cells (PBMCs), taken at new diagnosis, from a patient treated with antithyroid drugs.

The CDR3 DNA reads TGTGCCAGCTCACCGCAGGGGGCGCGAGAGCAGTTCTTC. This sequence encodes CASSPQGAREQFF. The J gene is TRBJ2-1, the V gene TRBV18, with 8 bases that match TRBD1. The CDR3 is made up of 13 amino acids. Germline-derived CDR1 and CDR2 are KGHSH and LQKENI. The J segment lost 10 bases and the V segment lost 3 bases, leaving 5 bases of the junction unmatched.